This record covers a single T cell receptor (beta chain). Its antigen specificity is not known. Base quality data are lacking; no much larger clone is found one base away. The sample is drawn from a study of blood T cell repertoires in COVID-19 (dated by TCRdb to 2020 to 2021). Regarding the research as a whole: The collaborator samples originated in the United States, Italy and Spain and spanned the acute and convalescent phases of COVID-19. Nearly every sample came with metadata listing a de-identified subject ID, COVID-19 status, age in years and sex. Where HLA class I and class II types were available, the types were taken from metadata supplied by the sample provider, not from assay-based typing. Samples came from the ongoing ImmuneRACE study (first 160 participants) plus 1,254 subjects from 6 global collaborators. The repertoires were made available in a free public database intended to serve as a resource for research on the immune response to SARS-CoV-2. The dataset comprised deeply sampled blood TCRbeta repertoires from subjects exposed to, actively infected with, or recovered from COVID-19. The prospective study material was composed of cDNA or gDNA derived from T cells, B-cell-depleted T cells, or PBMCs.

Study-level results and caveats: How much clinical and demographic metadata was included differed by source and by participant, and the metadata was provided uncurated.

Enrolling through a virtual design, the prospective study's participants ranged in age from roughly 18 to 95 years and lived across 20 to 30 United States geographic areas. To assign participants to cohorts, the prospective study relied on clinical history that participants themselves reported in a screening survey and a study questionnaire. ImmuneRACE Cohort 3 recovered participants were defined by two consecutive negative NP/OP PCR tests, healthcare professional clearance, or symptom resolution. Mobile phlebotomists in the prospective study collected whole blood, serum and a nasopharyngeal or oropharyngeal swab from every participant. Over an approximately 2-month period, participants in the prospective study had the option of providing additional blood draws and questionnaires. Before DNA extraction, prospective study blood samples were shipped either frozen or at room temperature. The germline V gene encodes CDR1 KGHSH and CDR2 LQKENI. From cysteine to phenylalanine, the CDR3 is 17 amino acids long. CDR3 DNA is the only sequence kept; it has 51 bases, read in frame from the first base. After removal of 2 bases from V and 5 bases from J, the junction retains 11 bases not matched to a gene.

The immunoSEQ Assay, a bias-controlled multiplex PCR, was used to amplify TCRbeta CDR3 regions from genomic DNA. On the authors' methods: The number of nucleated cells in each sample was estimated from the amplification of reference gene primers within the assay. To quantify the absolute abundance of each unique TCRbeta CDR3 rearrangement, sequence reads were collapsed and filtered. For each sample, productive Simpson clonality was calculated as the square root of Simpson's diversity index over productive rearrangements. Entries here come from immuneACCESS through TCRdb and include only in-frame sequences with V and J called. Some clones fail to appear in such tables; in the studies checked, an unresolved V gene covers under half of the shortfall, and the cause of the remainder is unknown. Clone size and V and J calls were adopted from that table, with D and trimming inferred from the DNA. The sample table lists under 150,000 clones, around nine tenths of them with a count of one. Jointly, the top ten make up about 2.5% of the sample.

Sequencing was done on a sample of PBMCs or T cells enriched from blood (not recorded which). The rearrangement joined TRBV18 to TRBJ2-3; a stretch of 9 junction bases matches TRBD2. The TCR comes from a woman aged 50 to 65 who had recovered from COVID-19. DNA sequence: TGTGCCAGCTCACCAATCGAGCGGGGGGTACAAGGAGATACGCAGTATTTT. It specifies CASSPIERGVQGDTQYF.